Listed here are 27 T cell receptor beta chains from one sample, sequenced in a study of shared clonotypes between healthy human individuals. Profiling relied on immunoSEQ multiplex PCR, and the TCRdb table lists in-frame clones only, not all of them. The table records about 980,000 clones, about 80% of them present only once. The source material was memory CD4+ T cells sorted from blood. This sample's subset: CD45RA-negative fraction. These receptors originate from a man aged 18 to 35 in good health.

This clone has just one count. The chain links TRBV11-3 to TRBJ2-1, with 9 positions matching TRBD1. The trim removed 5 bases at V and 3 bases at J, leaving 8 bases unmatched. The germline gives CDR1 SGHNT, CDR2 YENEEA. The CDR3 sequence is 16 residues long. CDR3: CASSKGEDRGYNEQFF. The CDR3 DNA reads as TGTGCCAGCAGCAAGGGTGAGGACAGGGGCTACAATGAGCAGTTCTTC.

V usage is TRBV11-2 and J usage is TRBJ2-5; 9 bases line up with TRBD1. This CDR3 has 16 residues. The ends lost 0 bases at V and 4 bases at J; junction bases unmatched: 6. The V gene's germline CDR1 is SGHAT and CDR2 FQNNGV. The CDR3 nucleotides read TGTGCCAGCAGCTTAGAAGCCGGGACAGGGCCAGAGACCCAGTACTTC. As protein: CASSLEAGTGPETQYF. Based on the CDR3 plus reference TRBV11-2 and TRBJ2-5, the full variable domain is EAGVAQSPRYKIIEKRQSVAFWCNPISGHATLYWYQQILGQGPKLLIQFQNNGVVDDSQLPKDRFSAERLKGVDSTLKIQPAKLEDSAVYLCASSLEAGTGPETQYFGPGTRLLVL.

V usage is TRBV12-5 and J usage is TRBJ2-5; D is unclear. Germline V gives CDR1 LGHNT, CDR2 FRNRAP. The CDR3 length is 12 residues. Trimming removed 4 bases at V and 5 bases at J, with 8 bases between. The CDR3 here is CASGSRTETQYF. CDR3 in DNA: TGTGCTAGTGGTTCCCGGACGGAGACCCAGTACTTC. Looking up the rest from reference TRBV12-5 and TRBJ2-5 gives the full variable domain: DARVTQTPRHKVTEMGQEVTMRCQPILGHNTVFWYRQTMMQGLELLAYFRNRAPLDDSGMPKDRFSAEMPDATLATLKIQPSEPRDSAVYFCASGSRTETQYFGPGTRLLVL.

The V call is TRBV25-1, the J call TRBJ1-6, with 8 bases identical to TRBD1. After removal of 1 base from V and 6 bases from J, the junction contained 5 bases not matched to a gene. Germline loops: CDR1 MGHDK, CDR2 SYGVNS. The CDR3 has 16 residues. In DNA form, the CDR3 reads TGTGCCAGCAGTGAATCCCCGGACAGGGTTAATTCACCCCTCCACTTT. Encoded protein: CASSESPDRVNSPLHF.

This rearrangement joins TRBV30 to TRBJ2-7, with a weak D call TRBD1 (5 bases). Germline V gene sequence: CDR1 GTSNPN, CDR2 SVGIG (reference sequence). The CDR3 is 13 amino acids. Trimming pared 0 bases from V and 3 bases from J, leaving 9 bases between. DNA for the CDR3: TGTGCCTGGAGTGTAGGACAAAACTACGAGCAGTACTTC. This encodes CAWSVGQNYEQYF. The entire variable domain, with the rest obtained from reference TRBV30 and TRBJ2-7, is as follows: SQTIHQWPATLVQPVGSPLSLECTVEGTSNPNLYWYRQAAGRGLQLLFYSVGIGQISSEVPQNLSASRPQDRQFILSSKKLLLSDSGFYLCAWSVGQNYEQYFGPGTRLTVT.

The V gene is TRBV6-5, the J gene TRBJ2-2; 8 nucleotides line up with TRBD1. The junction had 4 bases not matched to a gene; V was cut back by 6 bases and J by 7 bases. CDR3 length: 13 amino acids. Germline CDR1 reads MNHEY; CDR2 reads SVGAGI. CDR3 DNA: TGTGCCAGCAGCAGGGGGCTTAGCGGGGAGCTGTTTTTT. Amino acids: CASSRGLSGELFF.

The chain links TRBV5-4 to TRBJ2-7; 9 bases align to TRBD2. Germline CDR1 and CDR2: SGHNT and YYREEE (reference sequence). This CDR3 spans 14 amino acids. J lost 2 bases, V lost 7 bases, and 7 bases had no gene match. CDR3 sequence (DNA): TGTGCCAGCTCTAGCGGGATCGTGACCTACGAGCAGTACTTC. Protein: CASSSGIVTYEQYF. The full variable domain, with the rest looked up from reference TRBV5-4 and TRBJ2-7, is ETGVTQSPTHLIKTRGQQVTLRCSSQSGHNTVSWYQQALGQGPQFIFQYYREEENGRGNFPPRFSGLQFPNYSSELNVNALELDDSALYLCASSSGIVTYEQYFGPGTRLTVT.

The DNA for the CDR3 is TGTGCCAGTAGTTCAACAGGGACTGAAAAACTGTTTTTT. Encoded protein: CASSSTGTEKLFF. The V call is TRBV19, the J call TRBJ1-4, with D possibly TRBD1 on 6 matching bases. Germline CDR1 LNHDA, CDR2 SQIVND (reference sequence). Trimming stripped 5 bases from V and 7 bases from J, with 11 bases between. CDR3 length equals 13 residues.

The chain couples TRBV5-1 to TRBJ2-2; D is possibly TRBD1 (5 bases). V lost 2 bases, J lost 3 bases, and 8 bases lay in between. This CDR3 has 14 residues. CDR1 is SGHRS and CDR2 is YFSETQ in the germline V gene. CDR3 nucleotides: TGCGCCAGCAGCTTCGTACAGGACACCGGGGAGCTGTTTTTT. This encodes CASSFVQDTGELFF.

The chain employs TRBV5-1 and TRBJ1-1; possible D gene TRBD1, 6 bases. CDR1 SGHRS and CDR2 YFSETQ come from the germline V gene. This CDR3 spans 15 amino acids. Trimming took off 3 bases at V and 1 base at J, with 13 bases between the two ends. The CDR3 reads CASSWKGEGNTEAFF. The CDR3 region has the DNA TGCGCCAGCAGCTGGAAGGGGGAGGGGAACACTGAAGCTTTCTTT.

V usage is TRBV7-9 and J usage is TRBJ2-1; TRBD1 matches at 10 bases. Germline V CDR1 and CDR2: SEHNR, FQNEAQ (reference sequence). This CDR3 is 19 amino acids long. The junction had 15 bases not matched to a gene; V was cut back by 5 bases and J by 2 bases. The CDR3 bases are TGTGCCAGCAGCCGTACTCTTGGGACAGGGGTTAGCGCCTACAATGAGCAGTTCTTC. Encoded protein: CASSRTLGTGVSAYNEQFF.

The chain joins TRBV7-9 to TRBJ2-3; D remains ambiguous. CDR1 is SEHNR, CDR2 FQNEAQ, per germline (reference sequence). The CDR3 is made up of 14 amino acids. Trimming cost V 1 base and J 0 bases, with 5 bases left between them. In DNA, the CDR3 is TGTGCCAGCAGCTTAGAATCCAGCACAGATACGCAGTATTTT. This encodes CASSLESSTDTQYF. Full variable domain (remainder filled in from reference TRBV7-9 and TRBJ2-3): DTGVSQNPRHKITKRGQNVTFRCDPISEHNRLYWYRQTLGQGPEFLTYFQNEAQLEKSRLLSDRFSAERPKGSFSTLEIQRTEQGDSAMYLCASSLESSTDTQYFGPGTRLTVL.

The chain carries TRBV7-2 and TRBJ1-2; D is perhaps TRBD1 (6 bases). V lost 5 bases and J 5 bases, leaving 12 bases between the germline ends. Germline V gene sequence: CDR1 SGHTA, CDR2 FQGNSA. The length of the CDR3 is 13 residues. CDR3 DNA: TGTGCCAGCAGCGCGGACAGACTATATGGCTACACCTTC. It codes for CASSADRLYGYTF.

The CDR3 DNA follows: TGTGCCAGCAGCTTGGCTACCCGTGAGCAGTTCTTC. Protein sequence: CASSLATREQFF. The chain combines TRBV5-6 with TRBJ2-1, with unresolved D. V was trimmed by 0 bases and J by 9 bases, leaving 7 bases between them. This CDR3 is 12 amino acids long. In germline, CDR1 is SGHDT, CDR2 YYEEEE.

This clone was observed a single time. The chain employs TRBV19 and TRBJ1-4; D is unclear. Germline V gene sequence: CDR1 LNHDA, CDR2 SQIVND (reference sequence). CDR3 length: 14 amino acids. V was trimmed by 4 bases and J by 5 bases, leaving 11 bases between them. This chain's CDR3 is CASSNRRENEKLFF. The CDR3 nucleotides read TGTGCCAGTAGTAATAGACGGGAGAATGAAAAACTGTTTTTT.

V and J are TRBV9 and TRBJ1-2; perhaps TRBD1 as D (6 bases). Trimming stripped 4 bases from V and 8 bases from J, with 12 bases between. Germline CDR1 is SGDLS and CDR2 is YYNGEE. CDR3 length equals 12 residues. The CDR3, as DNA: TGTGCCAGCAGCCTCAAGGGGGGAGGCTACACCTTC. It translates to CASSLKGGGYTF.

This chain joins TRBV11-2 and TRBJ2-3; D could derive from TRBD1 or TRBD2 (6 bases each). Germline CDR1 SGHAT, CDR2 FQNNGV. Trimming left V 2 bases short and J 2 bases short, with 17 bases between. CDR3 length: 17 amino acids. CDR3: CASSLTRGTYYTDTQYF. The DNA of the CDR3 is TGTGCCAGCAGCTTAACACGCGGGACATACTACACAGATACGCAGTATTTT.

The chain couples TRBV5-1 to TRBJ1-2, with 7 bases matching TRBD1. Germline-derived CDR1 and CDR2 are SGHRS and YFSETQ. After removal of 4 bases from V and 3 bases from J, the junction contained 6 bases not matched to a gene. This CDR3 spans 14 amino acids. CDR3 region: CASSPKDRDYGYTF. The CDR3 region has the DNA TGCGCCAGCAGCCCCAAAGACAGGGACTATGGCTACACCTTC.

V usage is TRBV28 and J usage is TRBJ1-2, with D possibly matching TRBD1 (5 bases). Trimming removed 2 bases from V and 1 base from J, with 14 bases in between. This CDR3 spans 16 amino acids. Germline lookup yields CDR1 MDHEN and CDR2 SYDVKM. CDR3 residues: CASSLDAGPHNYGYTF. CDR3 in DNA: TGTGCCAGCAGTTTAGACGCAGGGCCCCATAACTATGGCTACACCTTC.

The rearrangement joins TRBV7-2 to TRBJ2-7, with D unclear. CDR3 length equals 13 residues. Germline CDR1 and CDR2: SGHTA and FQGNSA. With 3 bases removed from V and 2 bases from J, the gap between germline ends came to 8 bases. CDR3 residues: CASSFIGPYEQYF. For the CDR3, the DNA is TGTGCCAGCAGCTTCATCGGACCCTACGAGCAGTACTTC.

Regarding this clone: At one end, the junction sequence differs from germline, possibly due to a read error. The rearrangement links TRBV7-2 to TRBJ1-2, with a possible D match to TRBD1 (6 bases). The CDR3 is 15 residues long. Germline values: CDR1 SGHTA, CDR2 FQGNSA. CDR3 protein: CASSLGEGGPYGYTF. The CDR3 DNA is TGTGCCAGCAGTTTAGGAGAGGGGGGGCCCTATGGCTACACCTTC.

The chain combines TRBV4-2 with TRBJ1-4; TRBD1 is a possible D gene (5 bases). This CDR3 has 14 amino acids. Between the trimmed V and J ends, which lost 5 bases and 8 bases, there was a span of 15 bases. CDR1 and CDR2 (germline): LGHNA, YNFKEQ. In nucleotides, the CDR3 is TGTGCCAGCAGCAACCGCGGGGCAGGAGAAAAACTGTTTTTT. Encoded protein: CASSNRGAGEKLFF.

The chain carries TRBV7-2 and TRBJ2-1, with 10 bases lining up with TRBD1. The CDR3 is made up of 14 amino acids. Looked up from germline, CDR1 is SGHTA and CDR2 is FQGNSA. V was pared by 5 bases and J by 12 bases, with 10 bases of the junction left unmatched. The CDR3 protein is CASSPTGQGLSQFF. The CDR3 DNA follows: TGTGCCAGCAGCCCAACGGGACAGGGGTTGTCGCAGTTCTTC. Variable domain in full (rest from reference TRBV7-2 and TRBJ2-1): GAGVSQSPSNKVTEKGKDVELRCDPISGHTALYWYRQSLGQGLEFLIYFQGNSAPDKSGLPSDRFSAERTGGSVSTLTIQRTQQEDSAVYLCASSPTGQGLSQFFGPGTRLTVL.

The rearrangement links TRBV13 to TRBJ2-2; TRBD2 aligns across 7 bases. The germline gives CDR1 PRHDT, CDR2 FYEKMQ (reference sequence). V trimming: 2 bases; J trimming: 6 bases; junction bases outside the gene matches: 12. CDR3 size: 17 residues. CDR3 in DNA: TGTGCCAGCAGCTTACCCCTAGGACTAGTACTCCCCGGGGAGCTGTTTTTT. Translating gives CASSLPLGLVLPGELFF.

The chain uses TRBV9 and TRBJ1-2, with a possible D match to TRBD1 (5 bases). Trimming removed 0 bases at V and 8 bases at J, with 17 bases between. Germline CDR1 reads SGDLS; CDR2 reads YYNGEE. CDR3 length: 15 residues. The CDR3 DNA reads TGTGCCAGCAGCGTAGGTAGGCCCGCCCAGGGAGGCTACACCTTC. Translated, it gives CASSVGRPAQGGYTF.

The chain employs TRBV5-4 and TRBJ1-2; D perhaps matches TRBD1 (6 bases). The CDR3 has 13 amino acids. V was trimmed by 4 bases and J by 5 bases, leaving 12 bases between them. From germline, CDR1 is SGHNT and CDR2 YYREEE (reference sequence). The CDR3 DNA reads TGTGCCAGCAGCGCCAGGGGACGTTATGGCTACACCTTC. Protein sequence: CASSARGRYGYTF.

The J gene is TRBJ1-1, the V gene TRBV11-2; D is perhaps TRBD1 (5 bases). The CDR3 covers 15 residues. Germline lookup yields CDR1 SGHAT and CDR2 FQNNGV. Trimming took 1 base from V and 3 from J, leaving 12 bases between them. CDR3 protein: CASSLVGGRDTEAFF. CDR3 DNA sequence: TGTGCCAGCAGCTTAGTGGGGGGAAGAGACACTGAAGCTTTCTTT.